These 2 T cell receptor beta chains were sequenced from one sample in a study of blood T cell repertoires in COVID-19. The method was immunoSEQ multiplex PCR; TCRdb's version includes in-frame clones alone and lacks a portion of them. Among hundreds of thousands of clones listed, roughly 87% were seen once. Source material: PBMCs or T cells enriched from blood (not recorded which). The receptors shown here come from a woman aged 30 to 39 with acute COVID-19.

The genes are TRBV5-1 and TRBJ1-2; the match to TRBD1 covers 7 bases. Germline V lookup: CDR1 SGHRS, CDR2 YFSETQ. V shed 4 bases and J 10 bases; nucleotides not matched to a gene: 7. The CDR3 is 12 amino acids. This CDR3 is CASSNGQVDYTF. The CDR3 DNA sequence: TGCGCCAGCAGCAACGGACAGGTGGACTACACCTTC.

The gene calls are TRBV5-1 and TRBJ2-5, with 9 nucleotides matching TRBD2. Germline trimming cut 5 bases from V and 9 bases from J; bases unmatched to any gene: 14. This CDR3 has 15 amino acids. CDR1 is SGHRS, CDR2 YFSETQ, per germline. The CDR3 nucleotides are TGCGCCAGCAGTTCGGGACTAGCTGGGGTCGAGCCCCAGTACTTC. It specifies CASSSGLAGVEPQYF. Filled out from reference TRBV5-1 and TRBJ2-5, the complete variable domain reads KAGVTQTPRYLIKTRGQQVTLSCSPISGHRSVSWYQQTPGQGLQFLFEYFSETQRNKGNFPGRFSGRQFSNSRSEMNVSTLELGDSALYLCASSSGLAGVEPQYFGPGTRLLVL.